These 18 T cell receptor beta chains were all obtained from the same sample, sequenced in a study of radiotherapy plus CTLA-4 blockade in lung cancer. Produced via immunoSEQ multiplex PCR; TCRdb's table is partial and in-frame only. The sample holds around 40,000 clones, 60% to 80% seen once. The sequencing here drew on peripheral blood, taken from a patient treated with radiotherapy plus ipilimumab. The receptor source for this set is a human donor with non-small cell lung cancer who had stable disease on radiotherapy plus ipilimumab.

This clone has a handful of counts. The chain couples TRBV25-1 to TRBJ2-2; no clear D gene. The CDR3 is 13 residues long. CDR1 and CDR2 (germline): MGHDK, SYGVNS. The V and J ends lost 2 bases and 1 base respectively, with 2 bases between them. Written as DNA, the CDR3 is TGTGCCAGCAGTGAACAGAACACCGGGGAGCTGTTTTTT. The encoded protein is CASSEQNTGELFF.

The chain uses TRBV5-5 and TRBJ2-7; TRBD1 is a possible D gene (5 bases). From germline, CDR1 is SGHKS and CDR2 YYEKEE (reference sequence). Trimming left V 2 bases short and J 3 bases short, with 9 bases between. CDR3 length equals 13 residues. The chain's CDR3 is CASSFQGYYEQYF. CDR3 DNA: TGTGCCAGCAGCTTTCAGGGTTACTACGAGCAGTACTTC.

The chain combines TRBV18 with TRBJ2-5; no clear D. The tail of the sequence fits TRBJ2-7 better, so the J call may be wrong. CDR1 is KGHSH, CDR2 LQKENI, per germline. This CDR3 is 12 amino acids long. Written as DNA, the CDR3 is TGTGCCAGCTCATCAAGCTCCTACGAGCAGTACTTC. Protein sequence: CASSSSSYEQYF.

The chain uses TRBV7-2 and TRBJ1-6; D is possibly TRBD1 (5 bases). This CDR3 has 15 residues. Germline CDR1 is SGHTA and CDR2 is FQGNSA. Trimming stripped 7 bases from V and 14 bases from J, with 24 bases between. Here the CDR3 reads CASTGGGGLGVSLHF. CDR3 in DNA: TGTGCCAGCACCGGGGGAGGAGGTTTGGGTGTGTCCCTCCACTTT.

This chain uses TRBV29-1 with TRBJ2-5, with TRBD2 matching over 9 bases. Germline trimming cut 6 bases from V and 2 bases from J; bases unmatched to any gene: 13. The CDR3 is made up of 16 amino acids. Germline loops: CDR1 SQVTM, CDR2 ANQGSEA. The CDR3 protein is CSVGAGGSMGQETQYF. The CDR3 DNA reads as TGCAGCGTCGGAGCGGGGGGTTCGATGGGGCAAGAGACCCAGTACTTC.

This rearrangement joins TRBV9 to TRBJ2-7; 8 bases line up with TRBD2. Per the germline V gene, CDR1 is SGDLS and CDR2 is YYNGEE. This CDR3 is built from 13 residues. Trimming took 1 base from V and 7 from J; bases not matched to a gene: 4. DNA for the CDR3: TGTGCCAGCAGCGTAACGGGAGGGGGTGAGCAGTACTTC. Its protein is CASSVTGGGEQYF.

The V gene is TRBV7-9, the J gene TRBJ2-7, with a tentative D call TRBD2 (6 bases). Trimming shortened V by 2 bases and J by 5 bases, and 16 bases separated the two germline ends. CDR3 length equals 15 residues. Looked up from germline, CDR1 is SEHNR and CDR2 is FQNEAQ (reference sequence). This CDR3 reads CASSLRGQGGDEQYF. The CDR3 DNA reads TGTGCCAGCAGCTTAAGGGGTCAGGGAGGAGACGAGCAGTACTTC. The entire variable domain, with the rest obtained from reference TRBV7-9 and TRBJ2-7, is as follows: DTGVSQNPRHKITKRGQNVTFRCDPISEHNRLYWYRQTLGQGPEFLTYFQNEAQLEKSRLLSDRFSAERPKGSFSTLEIQRTEQGDSAMYLCASSLRGQGGDEQYFGPGTRLTVT.

The V gene is TRBV27, the J gene TRBJ2-2, with 14 bases identical to TRBD2. The ends lost 5 bases at V and 7 bases at J; junction bases unmatched: 9. The CDR3 loop spans 17 amino acids. The germline V gene has CDR1 MNHEY and CDR2 SMNVEV (reference sequence). CDR3 bases: TGTGCCAGCAGTAGACTAGCGGGGGGGCCTGGTCTCGGGGAGCTGTTTTTT. Its translation: CASSRLAGGPGLGELFF.

The J gene is TRBJ2-1, the V gene TRBV7-6; 8 positions match TRBD1. The CDR3 runs to 16 residues. J lost 4 bases, V lost 0 bases, and 5 bases had no gene match. The germline V gene encodes CDR1 SGHVS and CDR2 FNYEAQ. The CDR3 region is CASSLAQGAGYNEQFF. DNA for the CDR3: TGTGCCAGCAGCTTAGCGCAGGGGGCGGGATACAATGAGCAGTTCTTC.

The table lists this clone with a few counts. The chain carries TRBV18 and TRBJ1-5; D gene ambiguous. V shed 4 bases and J shed 4 bases, with 11 bases lying between them. From germline, CDR1 is KGHSH and CDR2 LQKENI. The CDR3 runs 14 residues. As DNA, the CDR3 is TGTGCCAGCTCACTCGCACAATTAAATCAGCCCCAGCATTTT. Translating it yields CASSLAQLNQPQHF.

The chain employs TRBV4-3 and TRBJ2-2; 9 nucleotides align to TRBD1. The CDR3 length is 17 residues. V gave up 3 bases and J gave up 5 bases; unmatched junction bases: 10. Per the germline V gene, CDR1 is LGHNA and CDR2 is YSLEER. The CDR3 DNA reads TGCGCCAGCAGCCAGGGGCGCCCGGGACAGGGAACCGGGGAGCTGTTTTTT. This encodes CASSQGRPGQGTGELFF.

The rearrangement links TRBV14 to TRBJ2-5; the match to TRBD2 covers 9 bases. The junction had 11 bases not matched to a gene; V was cut back by 1 base and J by 5 bases. This CDR3 region has 17 residues. Per the germline V gene, CDR1 is SGHDN and CDR2 is FVKESK. CDR3 bases: TGTGCCAGCAGCCAAGGCTACTCCGGGACTAGCTACGAGACCCAGTACTTC. Translated, it gives CASSQGYSGTSYETQYF.

This clone appeared a few times. This chain joins TRBV5-1 and TRBJ2-2; TRBD2 agrees at 7 bases. Germline V lookup: CDR1 SGHRS, CDR2 YFSETQ. Trimming removed 3 bases from V and 0 bases from J; junction bases left unmatched: 8. The CDR3 runs 17 residues. The CDR3 loop reads CASSWGGGGSNTGELFF. The CDR3 DNA reads as TGCGCCAGCAGCTGGGGCGGCGGGGGTTCGAACACCGGGGAGCTGTTTTTT.

J is TRBJ2-7 and V is TRBV18; a weak D match, TRBD2 (5 bases). Germline V gene sequence: CDR1 KGHSH, CDR2 LQKENI. The CDR3 is 13 residues long. Trimming removed 3 bases at V and 5 bases at J, with 11 bases between. This CDR3 reads CASSPRLGDEQYF. The CDR3, as DNA: TGTGCCAGCTCACCTCGCCTCGGGGACGAGCAGTACTTC.

CDR3: CASSISGDSYNEQFF. CDR3 bases: TGTGCCAGCAGCATTAGCGGGGACTCCTACAATGAGCAGTTCTTC. The chain carries TRBV9 and TRBJ2-1; 8 bases map to TRBD2. The germline gives CDR1 SGDLS, CDR2 YYNGEE. The CDR3 is 15 amino acids. Unmatched junction bases numbered 3, after V lost 4 bases and J lost 0 bases.

The chain combines TRBV19 with TRBJ1-2; D perhaps matches TRBD1 (6 bases). Trimming shortened V by 6 bases and J by 4 bases, and 12 bases separated the two germline ends. CDR3 length: 13 residues. Germline-derived CDR1 and CDR2 are LNHDA and SQIVND (reference sequence). The CDR3, as DNA: TGTGCCAGTAGGGGACACTCCGGCTATGGCTACACCTTC. Protein: CASRGHSGYGYTF.

The rearrangement uses TRBV6-6 and TRBJ2-1, with 9 bases identical to TRBD1. Germline values: CDR1 MNHNY, CDR2 SVGAGI (reference sequence). V dropped 0 bases and J dropped 6; count of bases not matched to a gene: 3. CDR3 length: 15 residues. In nucleotides, the CDR3 is TGTGCCAGCAGTTACTCGGGACAGGGAGGCAATGAGCAGTTCTTC. Translation gives CASSYSGQGGNEQFF.

The gene calls are TRBV5-4 and TRBJ2-2, with 7 bases lining up with TRBD2. The V and J ends lost 4 bases and 1 base, in that order; junction bases with no gene match: 4. In germline, CDR1 is SGHNT, CDR2 YYREEE (reference sequence). CDR3 length: 15 residues. The CDR3 DNA follows: TGTGCCAGCAGCCGCGGGGGAAGGAACACCGGGGAGCTGTTTTTT. The encoded protein is CASSRGGRNTGELFF.